The 8 T cell receptor beta chains listed next were all sequenced from one sample in a study of PD-1 blockade in classical Hodgkin lymphoma. Every patient relapsed after autologous stem cell transplantation, and brentuximab vedotin exposure varied. TCRdb keeps only in-frame clones here, not all; method: immunoSEQ multiplex PCR. The sample lists some 100,000 clones, about nine tenths occurring once. The sequences come from peripheral blood mononuclear cells (PBMCs), collected at baseline. Every receptor here comes from a human donor with classical Hodgkin lymphoma.

The chain uses TRBV7-2 and TRBJ2-5; possibly TRBD1 or TRBD2 for D (5 bases each). Germline assignment: CDR1 SGHTA and CDR2 FQGNSA. Trimming removed 4 bases from V and 2 bases from J, with 14 bases in between. This CDR3 is built from 15 residues. In DNA, the CDR3 is TGTGCCAGCAGCTCTACCGGGACGACGCAAGAGACCCAGTACTTC. Translating it yields CASSSTGTTQETQYF.

About this clone: Its ends do not fully match the called genes, so a read error is possible. The chain employs TRBV7-7 and TRBJ2-1; a weak D match, TRBD2 (6 bases). Germline-derived CDR1 and CDR2 are SSHAT and FNYEAQ (reference sequence). This CDR3 comprises 13 residues. DNA for the CDR3: TGTGCTAGCAGCTTAGAACTAGCTGCTGAGCAGTTCTTC. Residues: CASSLELAAEQFF.

This clone was seen just once. This chain uses TRBV19 with TRBJ1-3; D is unclear. CDR1 is LNHDA, CDR2 SQIVND, per germline (reference sequence). The V and J ends lost 5 bases and 0 bases respectively, with 11 bases between them. The CDR3 totals 15 residues. The CDR3 nucleotides are TGTGCCAGTAGTCTGGACCCGCGCTCTGGAAACACCATATATTTT. It is translated as CASSLDPRSGNTIYF.

This chain connects TRBV5-6 to TRBJ1-2; maybe TRBD1 (5 bases). The germline V gene has CDR1 SGHDT and CDR2 YYEEEE. Between the trimmed V and J ends, which lost 5 bases and 0 bases, there was a span of 14 bases. CDR3 length: 15 amino acids. For the CDR3, the DNA is TGTGCCAGCAGGATACTCAGGGCCGCTAACTATGGCTACACCTTC. Amino acids: CASRILRAANYGYTF.

The V gene is TRBV6-1, the J gene TRBJ1-4; 8 bases match TRBD1. The CDR3 loop spans 13 amino acids. Trimming took 6 bases from V and 15 from J; bases not matched to a gene: 12. Germline CDR1 reads MNHNS; CDR2 reads SASEGT. The CDR3 loop reads CASRRQGTSPLFF. The CDR3 DNA reads TGTGCCAGCAGGAGACAGGGGACCTCCCCGTTGTTTTTT.

The chain has TRBV25-1 and TRBJ1-1; no firm D call. CDR3 length equals 13 residues. V gave up 4 bases and J gave up 5 bases, with 11 bases separating them. Germline V gene lookup returns CDR1 MGHDK and CDR2 SYGVNS. The CDR3 DNA is TGTGCCAGCAGTGGTGCTCTAGGAACTGAAGCTTTCTTT. Encoded protein: CASSGALGTEAFF.

V and J are TRBV11-2 and TRBJ2-2, with 8 bases lining up with TRBD1. V dropped 3 bases and J dropped 5; count of bases not matched to a gene: 5. The CDR3 length is 15 residues. Germline CDR1 is SGHAT and CDR2 is FQNNGV. The CDR3 DNA follows: TGTGCCAGCAGCTTTCGAGGACAGGGAACCGGGGAGCTGTTTTTT. This encodes CASSFRGQGTGELFF.

The V and J genes are TRBV5-4 and TRBJ2-5, with D perhaps matching TRBD1 (5 bases). The CDR3 loop spans 16 amino acids. V lost 4 bases and J 2 bases, leaving 18 bases between the germline ends. Germline CDR1 and CDR2: SGHNT and YYREEE (reference sequence). CDR3 DNA: TGTGCCAGCAGCAAAGGGGTTACAGGAGTACAAGAGACCCAGTACTTC. Its translation: CASSKGVTGVQETQYF.